The 15 T cell receptor beta chains below all came from one sample that was sequenced in a study of blood T cells in healthy people across ages. Using a J-beta primer mix together with a sample-barcoded 5' primer, a second PCR was run for 7 to 11 cycles. One entry per CDR3 protein, called by TCRdb with MiXCR from the 5' RACE reads. The sample carries some 940,000 distinct CDR3 sequences, 25% to 35% recorded once. The same sample was also studied in work on T cells of mothers and their children.

The sequencing sample was made of blood. The receptors were sampled from a woman aged 35 to 49 in good health.

This chain uses TRBV9 with TRBJ1-3; tentative D call: TRBD1 (5 bases). The CDR3 is 15 residues long. Trimming removed 2 bases at V and 2 bases at J, with 11 bases between. CDR1 is SGDLS, CDR2 YYNGEE, per germline. The CDR3 DNA follows: TGTGCCAGCAGCGTGAGGGAGGGACCTGGAAACACCATATATTTT. It is translated as CASSVREGPGNTIYF.

CDR3: CASSSGSVSYNEQFF. The CDR3, as DNA: TGTGCCAGCAGCTCCGGGAGCGTCTCCTACAATGAGCAGTTCTTC. V and J are TRBV7-2 and TRBJ2-1, with a tentative D call TRBD2 (6 bases). The CDR3 is 15 residues long. V was clipped by 4 bases and J by 0 bases, with 10 bases between them. Germline loops: CDR1 SGHTA, CDR2 FQGNSA.

A note on this clonotype: A read error may explain this, as a much larger clone is one base away. The chain recombines TRBV27 with TRBJ1-2; 7 nucleotides align to TRBD1. The V gene's germline CDR1 is MNHEY and CDR2 SMNVEV (reference sequence). The CDR3 spans 15 residues. The V segment lost 10 bases and the J segment 4 bases; nucleotides outside the gene matches: 15. The CDR3 DNA reads TGTGCCAACAGGCAATTCGGGACAGAAATCTATGGCTACACCTTC. Its translation: CANRQFGTEIYGYTF.

This clonotype was recorded many times. The chain combines TRBV28 with TRBJ2-3; TRBD2 is a possible D gene (5 bases). Germline assignment: CDR1 MDHEN and CDR2 SYDVKM. V lost 5 bases and J lost 0, with 27 bases in between. The CDR3 length is 20 residues. The CDR3 loop reads CASSPLSLGKDLSSTDTQYF. CDR3 sequence (DNA): TGTGCCAGCAGTCCTCTCTCTCTCGGGAAAGATCTATCTAGCACAGATACGCAGTATTTT.

With respect to this clonotype: A read error may explain this, as a much larger clone is one base away. V usage is TRBV5-1 and J usage is TRBJ2-5; D is undetermined. V gave up 4 bases and J gave up 7 bases, with 14 bases separating them. Germline V lookup: CDR1 SGHRS, CDR2 YFSETQ. CDR3 length: 13 amino acids. The CDR3 DNA reads as TGCGCCAGCAGCCTCCCATCCGAAGGGACCCAGTACTTC. This sequence encodes CASSLPSEGTQYF.

This clonotype has just a few counts. The rearrangement links TRBV20-1 to TRBJ1-4, with TRBD1 identical over 8 bases. The ends lost 3 bases at V and 5 bases at J; junction bases unmatched: 8. Germline V CDR1 and CDR2: DFQATT, SNEGSKA (reference sequence). The CDR3 extends over 15 amino acids. The CDR3 DNA reads as TGCAGTGCTAGCCCTTCGGGACAGGTAAATGAAAAACTGTTTTTT. Protein product: CSASPSGQVNEKLFF.

This clonotype was seen only a few times. This chain uses TRBV2 with TRBJ1-5; D gene unclear. CDR1 and CDR2 (germline): SNHLY, FYNNEI. The V end lost 1 base, the J end lost 0 bases, and 4 bases lay between the germline ends. This CDR3 has 14 amino acids. The CDR3 DNA follows: TGTGCCAGCAGTGAAGGAAGTAGCAATCAGCCCCAGCATTTT. Protein sequence: CASSEGSSNQPQHF.

This rearrangement joins TRBV5-1 to TRBJ1-4; no reliable D call. This CDR3 contains 14 residues. In germline, CDR1 is SGHRS, CDR2 YFSETQ. V lost 4 bases, J lost 8 bases, and 15 bases lay in between. The CDR3 sequence: CASSPGSLEEKLFF. CDR3 in DNA: TGCGCCAGCAGCCCCGGAAGTCTAGAAGAAAAACTGTTTTTT.

The chain carries TRBV12-3 or TRBV12-4 and TRBJ2-5; a possible D gene is TRBD2 (5 bases). CDR3 size: 13 residues. V lost 6 bases to trimming and J lost 7 bases, with 15 bases between them. CDR3 sequence: CASRVSNRGTQYF. The CDR3 coding sequence is TGTGCCAGCAGAGTTTCGAACCGGGGGACCCAGTACTTC.

This clonotype was detected a few times. The chain couples TRBV20-1 to TRBJ1-1, with D tentatively TRBD1 (5 bases). The germline CDR1 and CDR2 sequences are DFQATT and SNEGSKA (reference sequence). Trimming shortened V by 6 bases and J by 8 bases, and 16 bases separated the two germline ends. The CDR3 runs to 12 residues. CDR3 residues: CSAHGGNPEAFF. The DNA for the CDR3 is TGCAGTGCACATGGGGGTAATCCGGAAGCTTTCTTT.

The chain couples TRBV7-6 to TRBJ2-2; TRBD1 matches 8 bases. The ends lost 4 bases at V and 5 bases at J; junction bases unmatched: 3. The CDR3 totals 14 residues. Germline CDR1 SGHVS, CDR2 FNYEAQ. As DNA, the CDR3 is TGTGCCAGCAGCTCCACAGGGGGGACCGGGGAGCTGTTTTTT. Its protein is CASSSTGGTGELFF.

This clonotype came up a few times. V usage is TRBV3-1 and J usage is TRBJ1-2; D not resolved. The CDR3 totals 12 residues. Germline CDR1 and CDR2: LGHDT and YNNKEL (reference sequence). The V end lost 1 base, the J end lost 4 bases, and 4 bases lay between the germline ends. The CDR3 here is CASSQGFYGYTF. The CDR3 DNA follows: TGTGCCAGCAGCCAAGGATTCTATGGCTACACCTTC.

A remark on this clonotype: Being one base from a much bigger clone, this may be a read error. This chain links TRBV14 with TRBJ2-1; 10 bases agree with TRBD2. V shed 4 bases and J 6 bases; nucleotides not matched to a gene: 9. Germline lookup yields CDR1 SGHDN and CDR2 FVKESK. The CDR3 runs 16 residues. In nucleotides, the CDR3 is TGTGCCAGCAGCCCCCTTGGTAGCGGGGGGTGCAATGAGCAGTTCTTC. It is translated as CASSPLGSGGCNEQFF. Drawing the rest from reference TRBV14 and TRBJ2-1, the complete variable domain is EAGVTQFPSHSVIEKGQTVTLRCDPISGHDNLYWYRRVMGKEIKFLLHFVKESKQDESGMPNNRFLAERTGGTYSTLKVQPAELEDSGVYFCASSPLGSGGCNEQFFGPGTRLTVL.

The chain carries TRBV5-1 and TRBJ2-5, with D maybe TRBD2 (5 bases). This CDR3 contains 15 residues. Trimming took off 4 bases at V and 3 bases at J, with 16 bases between the two ends. Per the germline V gene, CDR1 is SGHRS and CDR2 is YFSETQ. The DNA of the CDR3 is TGCGCCAGCAGCCCGGGGTCGCATACCGAAGAGACCCAGTACTTC. Protein sequence: CASSPGSHTEETQYF.

This clonotype came up a few times. The rearrangement uses TRBV28 and TRBJ1-2; 8 bases are a match to TRBD1. Unmatched junction bases numbered 11, after V lost 2 bases and J lost 3 bases. Germline V gene data show CDR1 as MDHEN and CDR2 as SYDVKM. The CDR3 extends over 17 amino acids. CDR3 in DNA: TGTGCCAGCAGTTTAAATGGACAGGGTTTCGGGGACTATGGCTACACCTTC. It translates to CASSLNGQGFGDYGYTF.